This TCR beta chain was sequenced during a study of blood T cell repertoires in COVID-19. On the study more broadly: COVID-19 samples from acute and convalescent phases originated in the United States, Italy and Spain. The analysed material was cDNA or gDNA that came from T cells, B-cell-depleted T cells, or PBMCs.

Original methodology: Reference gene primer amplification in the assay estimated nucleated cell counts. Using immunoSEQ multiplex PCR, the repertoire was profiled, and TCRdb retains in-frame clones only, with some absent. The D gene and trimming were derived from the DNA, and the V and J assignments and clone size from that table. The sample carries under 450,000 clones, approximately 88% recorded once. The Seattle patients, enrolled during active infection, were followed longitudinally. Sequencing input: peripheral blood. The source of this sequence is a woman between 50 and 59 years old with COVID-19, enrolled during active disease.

The DNA of the CDR3 is TGTGCCAGCAGTCCGCAGGGGGCGGTAGATGGCTACACCTTC. Amino acid sequence: CASSPQGAVDGYTF. This chain joins TRBV28 and TRBJ1-2, with TRBD1 matching over 8 bases. Trimming took 5 bases from V and 6 from J; bases not matched to a gene: 8. This CDR3 is built from 14 residues. The germline V gene encodes CDR1 MDHEN and CDR2 SYDVKM.